These 23 T cell receptor beta chains came from one sample sequenced in a study of T-cell reconstitution after alpha-beta-depleted transplantation in children. Construction of the TCRbeta library involved unique molecular identifiers. TCRdb passed the PCR reads through MiXCR, listing each CDR3 protein once. Of 780,000 or so distinct CDR3 sequences in the sample, 16% were seen once. Specimen: PBMCs, mostly from graft donor cells, collected 360 days after TCRalphabeta/CD19-depleted stem cell transplant. The receptor set was obtained from a male patient younger than 18 who had a stem cell transplant for acute lymphoblastic leukemia, so the T cells may come from the graft donor.

This clonotype has ten or more counts. The V gene is TRBV5-1, the J gene TRBJ2-2, with 11 bases fitting TRBD2. The CDR3 consists of 15 residues. Trimming removed 2 bases from V and 7 bases from J; junction bases left unmatched: 4. Looked up from germline, CDR1 is SGHRS and CDR2 is YFSETQ. In DNA form, the CDR3 reads TGCGCCAGCAGCTTCGCTAGCGGGAGGATCGGGGAGCTGTTTTTT. It yields the protein CASSFASGRIGELFF.

This clonotype has more than one count but fewer than ten. This rearrangement joins TRBV27 to TRBJ2-3, with TRBD1 matching over 7 bases. Germline trimming cut 8 bases from V and 3 bases from J; bases unmatched to any gene: 5. Germline values: CDR1 MNHEY, CDR2 SMNVEV (reference sequence). The CDR3 extends over 13 amino acids. The CDR3: CASRDRATDTQYF. Written as DNA, the CDR3 is TGTGCCAGCCGCGACAGGGCTACAGATACGCAGTATTTT.

This clonotype was picked up one time. This chain uses TRBV18 with TRBJ2-7; D might be TRBD1 or TRBD2, each matching 7 bases. There are 17 residues in the CDR3. Germline V gives CDR1 KGHSH, CDR2 LQKENI. V lost 3 bases, J lost 5 bases, and 23 bases lay in between. The CDR3 protein is CASSPLGEGARSNEQYF. The CDR3 bases are TGTGCCAGCTCACCCTTAGGGGAGGGGGCGAGGTCGAACGAGCAGTACTTC.

As to this clonotype: A read error may explain this, as a much larger clone is one base away. This chain connects TRBV12-3 or TRBV12-4 to TRBJ2-7; TRBD1 matches 8 bases. Unmatched junction bases numbered 3, after V lost 3 bases and J lost 5 bases. The CDR3 length is 13 residues. For the CDR3, the DNA is TGTGCCAGCAGTTTCAGGGGGCTCCACGAGCAGTACTTC. Amino acid sequence: CASSFRGLHEQYF.

This clonotype has a handful of counts. This chain uses TRBV28 with TRBJ2-3; no clear D gene. The CDR3 length is 14 residues. Germline V gene lookup returns CDR1 MDHEN and CDR2 SYDVKM. The V gene lost 6 bases and the J gene lost 2 bases, with 12 bases spanning the gap. DNA of the CDR3: TGTGCCAGCAGCCGAGACATTAACACAGATACGCAGTATTTT. Protein sequence: CASSRDINTDTQYF.

This clonotype was seen a few times. The J gene is TRBJ2-6, the V gene TRBV25-1, with 8 bases fitting TRBD1. CDR3 length equals 16 residues. The junction had 3 bases not matched to a gene; V was cut back by 3 bases and J by 2 bases. The germline V gene encodes CDR1 MGHDK and CDR2 SYGVNS. As DNA, the CDR3 is TGTGCCAGCAGTGACACACAGGGGGCTGGGGCCAACGTCCTGACTTTC. Its translation: CASSDTQGAGANVLTF.

This clonotype was seen only a few times. J is TRBJ1-3 and V is TRBV5-1; D perhaps matches TRBD1 (5 bases). In germline, CDR1 is SGHRS, CDR2 YFSETQ. The CDR3 runs 16 residues. V lost 2 bases to trimming and J lost 0 bases, with 12 bases between them. The CDR3 protein is CASSFLGALSGNTIYF. In DNA, the CDR3 is TGCGCCAGCAGCTTCCTCGGGGCCCTCTCTGGAAACACCATATATTTT.

There are a few counts of this clonotype. The chain's CDR3 is CASRFAAGLLGYTF. CDR3 nucleotides: TGTGCCAGCAGGTTCGCCGCGGGACTATTAGGCTACACCTTC. The V gene is TRBV27, the J gene TRBJ1-2; tentative D call: TRBD1 (5 bases). V was trimmed by 6 bases and J by 8 bases, leaving 19 bases between them. CDR1 and CDR2 from the germline V gene are MNHEY and SMNVEV (reference sequence). The CDR3 extends over 14 amino acids.

This clonotype has ten or more counts. The CDR3 region is CSARDLASGPTDTQYF. Here the CDR3 DNA reads TGCAGTGCTAGAGATTTAGCTAGCGGACCCACAGATACGCAGTATTTT. V gene TRBV20-1 combines with J gene TRBJ2-3; TRBD2 aligns across 7 bases. CDR3 length: 16 residues. Germline CDR1 is DFQATT and CDR2 is SNEGSKA (reference sequence). Trimming removed 0 bases from V and 2 bases from J; junction bases left unmatched: 8.

The rearrangement links TRBV5-1 to TRBJ1-4; 9 nucleotides agree with TRBD1. From germline, CDR1 is SGHRS and CDR2 YFSETQ. CDR3 length equals 16 residues. The trim removed 0 bases at V and 5 bases at J, leaving 5 bases unmatched. This chain's CDR3 is CASSLEGGQGNEKLFF. CDR3 nucleotides: TGCGCCAGCAGCTTGGAGGGAGGACAGGGGAATGAAAAACTGTTTTTT.

The rearrangement uses TRBV9 and TRBJ2-7; D is possibly TRBD1 or TRBD2 (5 bases each). This CDR3 region has 13 residues. Between the trimmed V and J ends, which lost 0 bases and 7 bases, there was a span of 11 bases. Germline values: CDR1 SGDLS, CDR2 YYNGEE. The CDR3 reads CASSVGRGGEQYF. The CDR3 coding sequence is TGTGCCAGCAGCGTAGGTAGGGGCGGGGAGCAGTACTTC.

V usage is TRBV4-1 and J usage is TRBJ1-1; 9 nucleotides align to TRBD1. The CDR3 contains 13 residues. Trimming took 5 bases from V and 6 from J; bases not matched to a gene: 4. Germline values: CDR1 MGHRA, CDR2 YSYEKL. The CDR3 bases are TGCGCCAGCAGCTCCCGGACAGGGGCTGAAGCTTTCTTT. It is translated as CASSSRTGAEAFF.

This clonotype has more than one count but fewer than ten. This chain uses TRBV25-1 with TRBJ2-7; D tentatively reads TRBD1 or TRBD2 (6 bases each). Per germline, CDR1 MGHDK and CDR2 SYGVNS. The CDR3 contains 13 residues. Trimming shortened V by 9 bases and J by 0 bases, and 12 bases separated the two germline ends. The CDR3 DNA follows: TGTGCCAGAGGGGGGAGGTCCTCCTACGAGCAGTACTTC. This sequence encodes CARGGRSSYEQYF.

The rearrangement joins TRBV7-2 to TRBJ2-4, with 8 bases lining up with TRBD2. This CDR3 is 16 amino acids long. Trimming cost V 1 base and J 3 bases; bases outside gene matches: 5. Germline loops: CDR1 SGHTA, CDR2 FQGNSA. This chain's CDR3 is CASSLVPREGKNIQYF. The DNA for the CDR3 is TGTGCCAGCAGCTTAGTTCCACGGGAGGGCAAAAACATTCAGTACTTC.

The chain recombines TRBV18 with TRBJ2-7, with 11 positions matching TRBD2. The CDR3 sequence is 14 residues long. Germline assignment: CDR1 KGHSH and CDR2 LQKENI. The V segment lost 3 bases and the J segment 5 bases; nucleotides outside the gene matches: 3. DNA for the CDR3: TGTGCCAGCTCACCGACTAGCGGGACCCACGAGCAGTACTTC. Protein product: CASSPTSGTHEQYF.

The chain recombines TRBV10-2 with TRBJ2-2; 9 nucleotides agree with TRBD2. The CDR3 is 15 amino acids. Unmatched junction bases numbered 3, after V lost 6 bases and J lost 1 base. Per the germline V gene, CDR1 is WSHSY and CDR2 is SAAADI. CDR3 amino acids: CASRDSGRNTGELFF. CDR3 DNA sequence: TGCGCCAGCAGGGATAGCGGGAGGAACACCGGGGAGCTGTTTTTT.

This clonotype appeared a few times. J is TRBJ2-2 and V is TRBV29-1; D ambiguous. CDR3 length: 12 residues. V lost 4 bases, J lost 5 bases, and 8 bases lay in between. Germline assignment: CDR1 SQVTM and CDR2 ANQGSEA. CDR3 DNA sequence: TGCAGCGTTGCGGCTTATACCGGGGAGCTGTTTTTT. Its translation: CSVAAYTGELFF.

This clonotype was observed a few times. The chain employs TRBV9 and TRBJ1-2; no definite D call. V shed 3 bases and J shed 6 bases, with 15 bases lying between them. Per the germline V gene, CDR1 is SGDLS and CDR2 is YYNGEE. This CDR3 is built from 14 residues. CDR3 amino acids: CASSEGTLKDGYTF. The CDR3 nucleotides are TGTGCCAGCAGCGAGGGAACACTTAAAGATGGCTACACCTTC.

This clonotype was picked up a small number of times. The CDR3 sequence is CASSLNRAEGYTF. The CDR3 DNA reads as TGTGCCAGCAGTTTAAACAGGGCAGAGGGCTACACCTTC. This chain uses TRBV12-3 or TRBV12-4 with TRBJ1-2; a possible D gene is TRBD1 (6 bases). The V end was cut by 2 bases, the J end by 8 bases, with 12 bases between. The CDR3 is 13 residues long.

The table lists this clonotype with a few counts. The chain carries TRBV3-1 and TRBJ2-5; TRBD2 might be the D (5 bases). Trimming cost V 4 bases and J 2 bases, with 14 bases left between them. Germline lookup yields CDR1 LGHDT and CDR2 YNNKEL (reference sequence). The CDR3 consists of 15 residues. The CDR3 sequence: CASSRESRSQETQYF. The DNA of the CDR3 is TGTGCCAGCAGCCGGGAGAGCAGAAGTCAAGAGACCCAGTACTTC.

In this sample, this clonotype turned up a few times. The V call is TRBV3-1, the J call TRBJ2-3; 8 positions agree with TRBD2. CDR1 is LGHDT and CDR2 is YNNKEL in the germline V gene (reference sequence). V trimming: 4 bases; J trimming: 0 bases; junction bases outside the gene matches: 12. CDR3 size: 18 residues. This chain's CDR3 is CASSPWWDSGASTDTQYF. Written as DNA, the CDR3 is TGTGCCAGCAGCCCTTGGTGGGATAGCGGGGCTAGCACAGATACGCAGTATTTT.

The chain carries TRBV28 and TRBJ2-1; D perhaps matches TRBD2 (5 bases). With 0 bases removed from V and 7 bases from J, the gap between germline ends came to 10 bases. This CDR3 has 14 residues. Germline loops: CDR1 MDHEN, CDR2 SYDVKM. This chain's CDR3 is CASSLWVRGNEQFF. CDR3 coding DNA: TGTGCCAGCAGTTTATGGGTCCGGGGAAATGAGCAGTTCTTC.

This clonotype was seen only a few times. J is TRBJ1-1 and V is TRBV25-1; weak D call: TRBD1 (5 bases). The germline V gene encodes CDR1 MGHDK and CDR2 SYGVNS. V was clipped by 6 bases and J by 9 bases, with 11 bases between them. The CDR3 contains 11 residues. CDR3 amino acids: CASRDSLQAFF. CDR3 bases: TGTGCCAGCAGAGACAGTCTCCAAGCTTTCTTT.